Reported below is one TCR beta chain. Other DNA sequences of this sample code for an identical CDR3. The data were taken from a study of control samples from healthy donors and cancer patients. This CDR3 spans 13 amino acids. Deletions cut 5 bases from V and 1 base from J, with 8 bases between. From germline, CDR1 is SGHNT and CDR2 YENEEA. Sequencing was performed with immunoSEQ multiplex PCR; in TCRdb, only in-frame clones are kept and a portion is missing. The sample contains some 140,000 clones, roughly nine tenths of which appear only once. This clonotype was sampled from a woman aged 25 to 39 in good health. This sequence joins TRBV11-3 and TRBJ1-1; a possible D gene is TRBD1 (5 bases). Sample: blood. This CDR3 is CASSPGGNTEAFF. The CDR3 DNA reads as TGTGCCAGCAGCCCCGGGGGGAACACTGAAGCTTTCTTT.